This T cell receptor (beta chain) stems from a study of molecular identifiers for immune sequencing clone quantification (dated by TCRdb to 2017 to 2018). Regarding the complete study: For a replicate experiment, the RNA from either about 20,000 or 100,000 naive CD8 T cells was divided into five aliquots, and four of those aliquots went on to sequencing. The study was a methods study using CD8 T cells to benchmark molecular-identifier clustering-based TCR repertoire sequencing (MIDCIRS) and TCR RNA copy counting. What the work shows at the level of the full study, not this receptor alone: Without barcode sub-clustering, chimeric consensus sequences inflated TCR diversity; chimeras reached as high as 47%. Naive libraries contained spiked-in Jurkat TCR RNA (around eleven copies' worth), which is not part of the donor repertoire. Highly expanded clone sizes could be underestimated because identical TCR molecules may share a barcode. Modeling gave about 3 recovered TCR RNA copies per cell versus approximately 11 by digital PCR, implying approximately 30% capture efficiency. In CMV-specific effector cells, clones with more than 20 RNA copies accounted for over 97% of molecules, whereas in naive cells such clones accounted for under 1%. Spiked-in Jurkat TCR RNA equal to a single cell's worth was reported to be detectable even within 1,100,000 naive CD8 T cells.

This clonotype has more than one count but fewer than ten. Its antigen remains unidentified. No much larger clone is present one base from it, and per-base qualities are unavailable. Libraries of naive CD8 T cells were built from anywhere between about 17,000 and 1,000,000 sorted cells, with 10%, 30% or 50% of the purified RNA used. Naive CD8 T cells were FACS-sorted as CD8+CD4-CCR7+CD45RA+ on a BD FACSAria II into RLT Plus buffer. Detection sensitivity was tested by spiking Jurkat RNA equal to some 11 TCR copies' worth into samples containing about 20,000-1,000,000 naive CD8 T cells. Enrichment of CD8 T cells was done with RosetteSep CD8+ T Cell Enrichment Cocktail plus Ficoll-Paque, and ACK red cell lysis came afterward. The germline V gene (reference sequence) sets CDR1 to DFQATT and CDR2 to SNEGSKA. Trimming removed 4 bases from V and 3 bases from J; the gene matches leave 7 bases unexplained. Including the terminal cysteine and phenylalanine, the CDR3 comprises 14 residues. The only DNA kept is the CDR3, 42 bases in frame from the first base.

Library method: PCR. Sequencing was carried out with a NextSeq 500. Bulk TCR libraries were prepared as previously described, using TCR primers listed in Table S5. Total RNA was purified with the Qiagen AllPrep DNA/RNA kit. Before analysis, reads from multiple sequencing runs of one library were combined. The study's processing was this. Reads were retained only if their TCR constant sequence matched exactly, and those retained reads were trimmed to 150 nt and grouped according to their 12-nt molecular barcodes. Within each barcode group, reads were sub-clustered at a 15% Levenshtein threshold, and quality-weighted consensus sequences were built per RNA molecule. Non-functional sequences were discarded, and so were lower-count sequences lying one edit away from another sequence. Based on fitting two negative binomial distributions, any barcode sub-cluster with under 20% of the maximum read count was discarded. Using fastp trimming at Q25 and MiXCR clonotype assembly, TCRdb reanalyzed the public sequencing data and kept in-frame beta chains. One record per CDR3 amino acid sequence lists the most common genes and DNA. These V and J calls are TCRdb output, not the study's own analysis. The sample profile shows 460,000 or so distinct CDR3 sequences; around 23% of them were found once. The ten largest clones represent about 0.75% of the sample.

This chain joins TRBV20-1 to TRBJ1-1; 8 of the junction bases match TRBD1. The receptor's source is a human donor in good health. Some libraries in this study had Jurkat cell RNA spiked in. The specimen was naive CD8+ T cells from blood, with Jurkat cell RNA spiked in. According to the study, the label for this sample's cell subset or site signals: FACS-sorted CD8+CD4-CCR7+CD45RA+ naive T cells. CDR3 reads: CSATADRGDTEAFF. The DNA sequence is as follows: TGCAGTGCTACCGCCGACAGGGGTGACACTGAAGCTTTCTTT.